This T cell receptor (beta chain) appears in the sequencing data of a study of blood T cell repertoires in COVID-19. With V trimmed by 2 bases and J by 5 bases, 3 bases remained unmatched. The CDR3 length is 16 residues. CDR1 and CDR2 from the germline V gene are LGHDT and YNNKEL (reference sequence). In the original analysis: The assay estimated nucleated cells by amplifying reference gene primers. Some clones are missing from TCRdb's copy, which holds only in-frame ones; the method was immunoSEQ multiplex PCR. V, J and clone size derive from that table, while D and trimming were established from the DNA sequence. The sample consists of a few hundred thousand clones, approximately 88% of them appearing once.

Sample: peripheral blood. The clonotype was recovered from a woman between 25 and 40 years old who had recovered from COVID-19. The chain has TRBV3-1 (or the pseudogene TRBV3-2) and TRBJ2-5; 15 positions match TRBD2. This chain's CDR3 is CASSQTGTSGGETQYF. The CDR3, as DNA: TGTGCCAGCAGCCAAACCGGGACTAGCGGGGGGGAGACCCAGTACTTC.